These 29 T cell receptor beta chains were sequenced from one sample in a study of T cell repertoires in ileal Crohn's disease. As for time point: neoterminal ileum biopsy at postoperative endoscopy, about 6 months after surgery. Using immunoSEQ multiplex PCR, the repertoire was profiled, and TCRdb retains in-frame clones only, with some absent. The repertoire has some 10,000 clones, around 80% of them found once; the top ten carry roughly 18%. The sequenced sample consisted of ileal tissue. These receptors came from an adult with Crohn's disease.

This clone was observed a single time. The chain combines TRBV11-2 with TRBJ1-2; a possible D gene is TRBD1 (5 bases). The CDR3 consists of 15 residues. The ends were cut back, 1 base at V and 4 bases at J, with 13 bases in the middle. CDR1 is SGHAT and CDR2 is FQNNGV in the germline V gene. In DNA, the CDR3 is TGTGCCAGCAGCTTAGGCCCTGACAGAGGCTATGGCTACACCTTC. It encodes CASSLGPDRGYGYTF.

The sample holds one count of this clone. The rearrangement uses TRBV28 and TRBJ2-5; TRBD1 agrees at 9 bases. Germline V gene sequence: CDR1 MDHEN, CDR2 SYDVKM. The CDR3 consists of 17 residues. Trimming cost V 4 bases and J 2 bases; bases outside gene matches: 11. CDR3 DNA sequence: TGTGCCAGCAGTTCCGCCCTCGACAGGGGGTTACAAGAGACCCAGTACTTC. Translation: CASSSALDRGLQETQYF.

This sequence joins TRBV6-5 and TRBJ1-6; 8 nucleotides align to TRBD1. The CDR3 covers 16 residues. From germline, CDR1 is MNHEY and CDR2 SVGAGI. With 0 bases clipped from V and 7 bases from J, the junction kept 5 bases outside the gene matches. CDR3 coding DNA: TGTGCCAGCAGTTACTCCGCGGACAGGGAAAATTCACCCCTCCACTTT. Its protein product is CASSYSADRENSPLHF.

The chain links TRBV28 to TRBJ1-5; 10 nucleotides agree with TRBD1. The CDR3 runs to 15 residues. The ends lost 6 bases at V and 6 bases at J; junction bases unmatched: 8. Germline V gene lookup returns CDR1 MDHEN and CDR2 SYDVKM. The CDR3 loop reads CASRTGTGVSQPQHF. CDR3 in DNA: TGTGCCAGCAGGACCGGGACAGGGGTTTCTCAGCCCCAGCATTTT.

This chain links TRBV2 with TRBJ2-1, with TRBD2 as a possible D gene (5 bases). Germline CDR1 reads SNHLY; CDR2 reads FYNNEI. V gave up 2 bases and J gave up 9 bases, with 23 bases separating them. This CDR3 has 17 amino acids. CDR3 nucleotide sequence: TGTGCCAGCAGTGAATCCGACATGAGGGCGGGCTGGGGTGAGCAGTTCTTC. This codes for CASSESDMRAGWGEQFF.

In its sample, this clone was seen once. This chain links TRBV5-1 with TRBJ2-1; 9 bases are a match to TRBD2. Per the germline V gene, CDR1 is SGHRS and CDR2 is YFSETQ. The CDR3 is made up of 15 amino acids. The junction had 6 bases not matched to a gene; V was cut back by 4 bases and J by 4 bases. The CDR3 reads CASSRSGGDYNEQFF. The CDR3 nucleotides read TGCGCCAGCAGCCGTAGCGGGGGAGATTACAATGAGCAGTTCTTC.

CDR3 residues: CASSFPISGRPEAFF. Written as DNA, the CDR3 is TGTGCCAGCAGCTTCCCGATATCAGGGAGGCCTGAAGCTTTCTTT. The J gene is TRBJ1-1, the V gene TRBV5-5; tentative D call: TRBD1 (5 bases). CDR3 length equals 15 residues. The germline CDR1 and CDR2 sequences are SGHKS and YYEKEE (reference sequence). Trimming cost V 2 bases and J 6 bases, with 17 bases left between them.

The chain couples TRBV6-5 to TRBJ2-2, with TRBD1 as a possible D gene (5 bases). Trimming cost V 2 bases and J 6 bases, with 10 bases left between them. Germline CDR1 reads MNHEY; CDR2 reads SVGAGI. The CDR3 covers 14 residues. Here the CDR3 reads CASSYGAVSGELFF. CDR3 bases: TGTGCCAGCAGTTACGGGGCGGTATCCGGGGAGCTGTTTTTT.

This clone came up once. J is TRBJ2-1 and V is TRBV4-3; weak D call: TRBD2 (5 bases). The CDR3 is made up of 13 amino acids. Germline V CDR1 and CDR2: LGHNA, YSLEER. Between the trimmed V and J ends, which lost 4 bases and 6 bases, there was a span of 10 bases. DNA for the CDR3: TGCGCCAGCAGCCTGGACTGGTCCAATGAGCAGTTCTTC. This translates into CASSLDWSNEQFF.

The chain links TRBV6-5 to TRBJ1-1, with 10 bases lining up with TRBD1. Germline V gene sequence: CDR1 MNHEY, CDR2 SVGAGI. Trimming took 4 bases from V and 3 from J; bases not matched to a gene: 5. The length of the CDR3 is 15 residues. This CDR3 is CASSSGTGEDTEAFF. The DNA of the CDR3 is TGTGCCAGCAGTTCCGGGACAGGGGAGGACACTGAAGCTTTCTTT.

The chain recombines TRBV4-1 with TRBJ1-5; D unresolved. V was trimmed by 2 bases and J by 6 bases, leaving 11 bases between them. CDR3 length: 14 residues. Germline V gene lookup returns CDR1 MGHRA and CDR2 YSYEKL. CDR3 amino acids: CASSQSPGSQPQHF. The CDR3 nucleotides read TGCGCCAGCAGCCAAAGTCCCGGGTCTCAGCCCCAGCATTTT.

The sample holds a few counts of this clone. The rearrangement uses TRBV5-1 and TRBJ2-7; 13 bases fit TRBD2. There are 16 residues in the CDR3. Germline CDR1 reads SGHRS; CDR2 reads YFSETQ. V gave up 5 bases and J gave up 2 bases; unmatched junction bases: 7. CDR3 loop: CASSPGLAGETYEQYF. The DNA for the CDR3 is TGCGCCAGCAGTCCAGGACTAGCGGGAGAGACCTACGAGCAGTACTTC.

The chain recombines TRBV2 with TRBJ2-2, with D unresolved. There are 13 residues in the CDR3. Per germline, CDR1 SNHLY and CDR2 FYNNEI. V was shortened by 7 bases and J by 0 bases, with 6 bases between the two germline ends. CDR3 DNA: TGTGCCAGCACGAGATCGAACACCGGGGAGCTGTTTTTT. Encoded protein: CASTRSNTGELFF.

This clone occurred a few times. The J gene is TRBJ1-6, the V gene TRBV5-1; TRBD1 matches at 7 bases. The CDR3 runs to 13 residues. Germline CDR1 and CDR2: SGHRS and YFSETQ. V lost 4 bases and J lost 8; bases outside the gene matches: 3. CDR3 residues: CASSRDSHSPLHF. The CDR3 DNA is TGCGCCAGCAGCAGGGACAGCCATTCACCCCTCCACTTT. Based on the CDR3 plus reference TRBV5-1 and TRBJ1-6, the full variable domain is KAGVTQTPRYLIKTRGQQVTLSCSPISGHRSVSWYQQTPGQGLQFLFEYFSETQRNKGNFPGRFSGRQFSNSRSEMNVSTLELGDSALYLCASSRDSHSPLHFGNGTRLTVT.

The CDR3: CASLAGGPRETQYF. CDR3 in DNA: TGTGCCAGCCTAGCGGGGGGGCCTAGAGAGACCCAGTACTTC. The J gene is TRBJ2-5, the V gene TRBV6-1; 12 bases are a match to TRBD2. The CDR3 has 14 amino acids. The V gene's germline CDR1 is MNHNS and CDR2 SASEGT. Trimming removed 8 bases from V and 4 bases from J; junction bases left unmatched: 5.

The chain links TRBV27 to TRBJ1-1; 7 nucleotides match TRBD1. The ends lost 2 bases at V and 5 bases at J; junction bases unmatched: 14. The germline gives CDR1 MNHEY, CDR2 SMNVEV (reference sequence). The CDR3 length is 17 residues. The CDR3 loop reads CASSLKGAAALGTEAFF. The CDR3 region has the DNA TGTGCCAGCAGTTTAAAGGGGGCCGCAGCGTTGGGGACTGAAGCTTTCTTT.

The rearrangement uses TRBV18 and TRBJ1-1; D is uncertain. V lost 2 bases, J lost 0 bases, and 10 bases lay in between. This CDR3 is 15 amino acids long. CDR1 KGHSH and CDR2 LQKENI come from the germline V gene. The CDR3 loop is CASSPSSALNTEAFF. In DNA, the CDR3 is TGTGCCAGCTCACCATCGAGCGCCCTGAACACTGAAGCTTTCTTT.

CDR3 protein: CASSRGAGERNEQYF. CDR3 sequence (DNA): TGTGCCAGCAGCCGTGGAGCGGGAGAGCGGAACGAGCAGTACTTC. The chain is built from TRBV7-9 and TRBJ2-7, with 8 bases aligning to TRBD2. V lost 5 bases to trimming and J lost 5 bases; unmatched junction nucleotides: 11. CDR1 is SEHNR and CDR2 is FQNEAQ in the germline V gene (reference sequence). The CDR3 runs 15 residues.

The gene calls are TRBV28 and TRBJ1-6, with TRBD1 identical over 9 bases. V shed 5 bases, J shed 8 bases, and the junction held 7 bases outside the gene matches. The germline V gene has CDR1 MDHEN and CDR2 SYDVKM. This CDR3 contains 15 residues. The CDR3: CASSDPGQGYSPLHF. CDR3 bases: TGTGCCAGCAGTGATCCGGGACAGGGCTATTCACCCCTCCACTTT.

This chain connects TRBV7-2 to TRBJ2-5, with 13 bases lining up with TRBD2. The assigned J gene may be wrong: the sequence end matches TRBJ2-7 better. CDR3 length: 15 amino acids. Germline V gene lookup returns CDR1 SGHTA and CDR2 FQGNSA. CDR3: CASSFTSGGAYEQYF. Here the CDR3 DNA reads TGTGCCAGCAGCTTCACTAGCGGGGGGGCCTACGAGCAGTACTTC.

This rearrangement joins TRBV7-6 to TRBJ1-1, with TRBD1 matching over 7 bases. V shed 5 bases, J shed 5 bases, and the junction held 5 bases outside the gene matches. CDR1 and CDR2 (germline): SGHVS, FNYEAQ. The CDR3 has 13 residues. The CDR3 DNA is TGTGCCAGCAGCCGAGAGACAGGGACTGAAGCTTTCTTT. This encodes CASSRETGTEAFF.

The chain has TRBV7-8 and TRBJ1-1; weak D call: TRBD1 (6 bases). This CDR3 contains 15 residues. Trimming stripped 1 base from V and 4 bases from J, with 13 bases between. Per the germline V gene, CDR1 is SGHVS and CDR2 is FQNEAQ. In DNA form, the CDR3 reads TGTGCCAGCAGCTTAGGTCCTTGGGGGCCCACTGAAGCTTTCTTT. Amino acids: CASSLGPWGPTEAFF.

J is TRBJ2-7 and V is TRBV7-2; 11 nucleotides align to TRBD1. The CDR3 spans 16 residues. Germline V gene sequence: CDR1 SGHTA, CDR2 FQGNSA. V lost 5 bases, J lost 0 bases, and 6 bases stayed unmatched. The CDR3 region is CASSGPGQGVSYEQYF. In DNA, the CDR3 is TGTGCCAGCAGCGGGCCGGGACAGGGGGTCTCCTACGAGCAGTACTTC.

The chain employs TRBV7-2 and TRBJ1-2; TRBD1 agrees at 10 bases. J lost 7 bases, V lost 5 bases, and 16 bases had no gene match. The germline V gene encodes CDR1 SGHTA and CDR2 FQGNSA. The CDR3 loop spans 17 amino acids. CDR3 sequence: CASSLHSTGQGRGGYTF. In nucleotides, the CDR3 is TGTGCCAGCAGCCTACATAGTACGGGACAGGGGCGAGGTGGCTACACCTTC. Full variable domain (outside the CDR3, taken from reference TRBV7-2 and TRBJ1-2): GAGVSQSPSNKVTEKGKDVELRCDPISGHTALYWYRQSLGQGLEFLIYFQGNSAPDKSGLPSDRFSAERTGGSVSTLTIQRTQQEDSAVYLCASSLHSTGQGRGGYTFGSGTRLTVV.

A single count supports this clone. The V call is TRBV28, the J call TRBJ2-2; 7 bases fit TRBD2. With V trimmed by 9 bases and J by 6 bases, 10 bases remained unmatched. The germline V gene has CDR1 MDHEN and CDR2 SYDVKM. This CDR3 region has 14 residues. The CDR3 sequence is CASSGLTPPGELFF. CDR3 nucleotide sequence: TGTGCCAGTTCGGGACTAACTCCTCCCGGGGAGCTGTTTTTT.

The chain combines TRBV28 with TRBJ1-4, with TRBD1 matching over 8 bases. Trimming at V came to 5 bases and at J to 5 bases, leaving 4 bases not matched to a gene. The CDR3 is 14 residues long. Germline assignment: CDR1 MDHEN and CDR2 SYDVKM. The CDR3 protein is CASSPRQGNEKLFF. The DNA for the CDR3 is TGTGCCAGCAGTCCCCGACAGGGGAATGAAAAACTGTTTTTT. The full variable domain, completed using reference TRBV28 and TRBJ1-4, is DVKVTQSSRYLVKRTGEKVFLECVQDMDHENMFWYRQDPGLGLRLIYFSYDVKMKEKGDIPEGYSVSREKKERFSLILESASTNQTSMYLCASSPRQGNEKLFFGSGTQLSVL.

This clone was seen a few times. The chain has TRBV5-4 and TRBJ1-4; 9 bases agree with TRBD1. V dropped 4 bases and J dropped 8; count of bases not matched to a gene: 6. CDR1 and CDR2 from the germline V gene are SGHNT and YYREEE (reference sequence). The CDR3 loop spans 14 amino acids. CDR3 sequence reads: CASSVDRGGEKLFF. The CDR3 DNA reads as TGTGCCAGCAGCGTGGACAGGGGTGGGGAAAAACTGTTTTTT.

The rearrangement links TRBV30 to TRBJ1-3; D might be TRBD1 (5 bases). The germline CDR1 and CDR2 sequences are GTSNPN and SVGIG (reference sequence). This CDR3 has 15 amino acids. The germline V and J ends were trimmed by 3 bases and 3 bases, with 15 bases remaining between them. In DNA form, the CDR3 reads TGTGCCTGGAGGGTTAAGGGAGGGGTTGGAAACACCATATATTTT. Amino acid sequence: CAWRVKGGVGNTIYF. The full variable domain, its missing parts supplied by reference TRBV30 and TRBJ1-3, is SQTIHQWPATLVQPVGSPLSLECTVEGTSNPNLYWYRQAAGRGLQLLFYSVGIGQISSEVPQNLSASRPQDRQFILSSKKLLLSDSGFYLCAWRVKGGVGNTIYFGEGSWLTVV.

In DNA, the CDR3 is TGTGCCAGCAGCCCCCGGGACAGCTCCTACGAGCAGTACTTC. Its translation is CASSPRDSSYEQYF. The genes are TRBV7-2 and TRBJ2-7; 7 bases map to TRBD1. The germline gives CDR1 SGHTA, CDR2 FQGNSA. V gave up 5 bases and J gave up 0 bases; unmatched junction bases: 4. This CDR3 comprises 14 residues.